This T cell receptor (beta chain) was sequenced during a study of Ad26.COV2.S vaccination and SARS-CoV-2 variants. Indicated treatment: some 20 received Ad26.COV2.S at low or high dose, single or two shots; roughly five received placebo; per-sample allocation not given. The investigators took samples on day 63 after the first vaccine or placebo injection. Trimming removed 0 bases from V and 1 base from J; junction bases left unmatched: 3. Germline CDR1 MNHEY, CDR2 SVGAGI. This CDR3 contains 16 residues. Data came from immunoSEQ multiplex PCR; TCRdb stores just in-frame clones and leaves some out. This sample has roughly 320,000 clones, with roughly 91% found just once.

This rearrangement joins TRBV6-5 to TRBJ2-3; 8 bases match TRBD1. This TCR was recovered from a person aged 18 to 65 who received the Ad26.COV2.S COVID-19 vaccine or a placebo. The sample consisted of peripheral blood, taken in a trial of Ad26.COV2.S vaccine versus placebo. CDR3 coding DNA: TGTGCCAGCAGTTACTCGCAGGGGGCGCGCACAGATACGCAGTATTTT. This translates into CASSYSQGARTDTQYF.